This T cell receptor (beta chain) was retrieved from a study of radiation and T cells in renal cell carcinoma. Regarding time point: blood 4 weeks post-SBRT, at nephrectomy. Treatment described: 15 Gy SBRT to primary tumor, nephrectomy 4 weeks later. Nephrectomy followed 15 Gy stereotactic body radiation by 4 weeks. Serial blood draws occurred at baseline and 2 and 4 weeks post-SBRT. Clear cell pathology was present in this patient's renal cell carcinoma. Study-wide points: No pretreatment tumor biopsies were available for baseline clonotypes.

Libraries were prepared by immunoSEQ multiplex PCR; TCRdb keeps only in-frame clonotypes and omits some of them. This table holds fewer than 45,000 clones, around four fifths found once. With respect to this clone: No antigen is known for it.

Germline V gives CDR1 LNHDA, CDR2 SQIVND (reference sequence). J was trimmed by 0 bases and V by 5 bases; bases with no gene match: 10. This CDR3 is built from 18 residues. The chain recombines TRBV19 with TRBJ1-5; 10 bases are shared with TRBD1. Sequencing used blood, obtained from a patient whose treatment included radiotherapy and nephrectomy. The source of this sequence is a woman aged 70-85 years with renal cell carcinoma. The CDR3 DNA follows: TGTGCCAGTAGTGACGAAAAGGGACAGGGGAATAGCAATCAGCCCCAGCATTTT. As protein: CASSDEKGQGNSNQPQHF.